These T cell receptor beta chains were read from a single sample in a study of blood T cell repertoires in COVID-19. Sequencing was performed with immunoSEQ multiplex PCR; in TCRdb, only in-frame clones are kept and a portion is missing. The repertoire holds 200,000 to 250,000 clones, with about four fifths as singletons. Sample: peripheral blood. The receptor source for this set is a woman of 80 years or more with COVID-19, enrolled during active disease. The CDR3 runs from the conserved cysteine through the conserved F or W. The order of the fields is D gene, V gene, clone size, J gene, CDR3 protein, CDR3 DNA. The D gene is left open where the match is weak. The size field is filled for only some rows; it gives once, few, many or a size class.

d_gene: -
v_gene: TRBV2
abundance: -
j_gene: TRBJ1-1
CDR3aa: CASRATGRVNTEAFF
CDR3nt: TGTGCCAGCAGAGCTACAGGACGCGTGAACACTGAAGCTTTCTTT

d_gene: TRBD1
v_gene: TRBV29-1
abundance: -
j_gene: TRBJ1-1
CDR3aa: CSVDRGRNEAFF
CDR3nt: TGCAGCGTTGATAGGGGGCGGAATGAAGCTTTCTTT

d_gene: -
v_gene: TRBV6-2/TRBV6-3
abundance: -
j_gene: TRBJ1-1
CDR3aa: CASSAQTEAFF
CDR3nt: TGTGCCAGCAGTGCCCAAACAGAAGCTTTCTTT

d_gene: -
v_gene: TRBV6-6
abundance: -
j_gene: TRBJ2-3
CDR3aa: CASRGGGGTDTQYF
CDR3nt: TGTGCCAGCAGGGGCGGGGGCGGCACAGATACGCAGTATTTT

d_gene: -
v_gene: TRBV5-1
abundance: -
j_gene: TRBJ1-3
CDR3aa: CASSLAPSSGNTIYF
CDR3nt: TGCGCCAGCAGCTTGGCCCCCAGCTCTGGAAACACCATATATTTT

d_gene: -
v_gene: TRBV6-4
abundance: -
j_gene: TRBJ2-3
CDR3aa: CASSEESTDTQYF
CDR3nt: TGTGCCAGCAGTGAGGAGTCCACAGATACGCAGTATTTT

d_gene: TRBD2
v_gene: TRBV3-1/TRBV3-2
abundance: -
j_gene: TRBJ2-7
CDR3aa: CASSQELAGGGYEQYF
CDR3nt: TGTGCCAGCAGCCAAGAACTAGCGGGGGGCGGCTACGAGCAGTACTTC

d_gene: TRBD2
v_gene: TRBV19
abundance: -
j_gene: TRBJ2-3
CDR3aa: CASSLIAGGTDTQYF
CDR3nt: TGTGCCAGTAGTCTTATAGCGGGCGGGACAGATACGCAGTATTTT

d_gene: TRBD1
v_gene: TRBV6-5
abundance: -
j_gene: TRBJ1-3
CDR3aa: CASRIDRVTGNTIYF
CDR3nt: TGTGCCAGCAGGATCGACAGGGTAACTGGAAACACCATATATTTT

d_gene: TRBD1
v_gene: TRBV3-1/TRBV3-2
abundance: -
j_gene: TRBJ2-7
CDR3aa: CASSHGDRGGYEQYF
CDR3nt: TGTGCCAGCAGCCACGGGGACAGGGGAGGGTACGAGCAGTACTTC

d_gene: -
v_gene: TRBV28
abundance: -
j_gene: TRBJ2-1
CDR3aa: CASTLNLGNPFF
CDR3nt: TGTGCCAGCACCCTGAACCTCGGTAACCCGTTCTTC

d_gene: -
v_gene: TRBV5-4
abundance: -
j_gene: TRBJ2-2
CDR3aa: CASSFTGYRTGELFF
CDR3nt: TGTGCCAGCAGTTTTACAGGGTACCGGACCGGGGAGCTGTTTTTT

d_gene: -
v_gene: TRBV20-1
abundance: -
j_gene: TRBJ1-1
CDR3aa: CSAKNTEAFF
CDR3nt: TGCAGTGCCAAGAACACTGAAGCTTTCTTT

d_gene: -
v_gene: TRBV15
abundance: -
j_gene: TRBJ1-2
CDR3aa: CATSTPDIINYGYTF
CDR3nt: TGTGCCACCAGCACCCCCGACATAATTAACTATGGCTACACCTTC

d_gene: TRBD2
v_gene: TRBV7-2
abundance: -
j_gene: TRBJ2-1
CDR3aa: CASSLVRSGSKSEQFF
CDR3nt: TGTGCCAGCAGCTTAGTCAGAAGCGGGAGTAAGAGTGAGCAGTTCTTC

d_gene: -
v_gene: TRBV7-8
abundance: -
j_gene: TRBJ2-1
CDR3aa: CASSLLAGTWFF
CDR3nt: TGTGCCAGCAGCTTACTAGCCGGGACTTGGTTCTTC

d_gene: TRBD1
v_gene: TRBV10-1
abundance: -
j_gene: TRBJ1-2
CDR3aa: CASTLQGDRYGYTF
CDR3nt: TGCGCCAGCACTTTACAGGGGGATCGGTACGGCTACACCTTC

d_gene: -
v_gene: TRBV7-9
abundance: -
j_gene: TRBJ1-2
CDR3aa: CASSQSGGTHNYGYTF
CDR3nt: TGTGCCAGCAGCCAGTCCGGGGGAACCCATAACTATGGCTACACCTTC

d_gene: -
v_gene: TRBV10-2
abundance: -
j_gene: TRBJ1-3
CDR3aa: CASSDSPGGTIYF
CDR3nt: TGCGCCAGCAGTGATAGTCCCGGGGGCACCATATATTTT

d_gene: TRBD2
v_gene: TRBV6-2/TRBV6-3
abundance: -
j_gene: TRBJ2-1
CDR3aa: CASSLNGLAGGEQFF
CDR3nt: TGTGCCAGCAGTTTGAATGGACTAGCGGGGGGTGAGCAGTTCTTC

d_gene: -
v_gene: TRBV11-2
abundance: -
j_gene: TRBJ1-6
CDR3aa: CASSPRQALNSPLHF
CDR3nt: TGTGCCAGCAGCCCCCGGCAGGCGCTCAATTCACCCCTCCACTTT

d_gene: -
v_gene: TRBV6-1
abundance: -
j_gene: TRBJ1-2
CDR3aa: CASRDWDGYTF
CDR3nt: TGTGCCAGCCGGGACTGGGATGGCTACACCTTC

d_gene: -
v_gene: TRBV28
abundance: -
j_gene: TRBJ2-7
CDR3aa: CASTATRTYEQYF
CDR3nt: TGTGCCAGCACCGCAACCAGGACCTACGAGCAGTACTTC

d_gene: -
v_gene: TRBV6-5
abundance: -
j_gene: TRBJ1-2
CDR3aa: CASSYGGLSGFGYTF
CDR3nt: TGTGCCAGCAGTTACGGGGGGTTGTCAGGGTTCGGCTACACCTTC

d_gene: TRBD1
v_gene: TRBV30
abundance: -
j_gene: TRBJ2-5
CDR3aa: CAWEGQGQETQYF
CDR3nt: TGTGCCTGGGAGGGACAGGGCCAAGAGACCCAGTACTTC

d_gene: -
v_gene: TRBV4-1
abundance: -
j_gene: TRBJ1-3
CDR3aa: CASSQEGGPGNTIYF
CDR3nt: TGCGCCAGCAGCCAAGAGGGGGGGCCTGGAAACACCATATATTTT

d_gene: TRBD1
v_gene: TRBV13
abundance: -
j_gene: TRBJ1-3
CDR3aa: CASSPRTGPGNTIYF
CDR3nt: TGTGCCAGCAGCCCCCGGACAGGGCCTGGAAACACCATATATTTT

d_gene: TRBD1
v_gene: TRBV19
abundance: -
j_gene: TRBJ2-2
CDR3aa: CASSLWTGSTGELFF
CDR3nt: TGTGCCAGTAGTCTATGGACAGGGTCCACCGGGGAGCTGTTTTTT

d_gene: TRBD2
v_gene: TRBV14
abundance: few
j_gene: TRBJ2-1
CDR3aa: CASSQGSGSSAYNEQFF
CDR3nt: TGTGCCAGCAGCCAAGGTAGCGGGAGCTCGGCCTACAATGAGCAGTTCTTC

d_gene: -
v_gene: TRBV4-2
abundance: -
j_gene: TRBJ1-2
CDR3aa: CASSQVGVGGYTF
CDR3nt: TGTGCCAGCAGCCAAGTAGGGGTGGGCGGCTACACCTTC

d_gene: -
v_gene: TRBV5-1
abundance: -
j_gene: TRBJ1-6
CDR3aa: CASSQEGPRGNSPLHF
CDR3nt: TGCGCCAGCAGTCAAGAGGGCCCAAGAGGAAATTCACCCCTCCACTTT

d_gene: -
v_gene: TRBV18
abundance: -
j_gene: TRBJ1-3
CDR3aa: CASSPGTGLYSGNTIYF
CDR3nt: TGTGCCAGCTCACCGGGAACAGGGCTATACTCTGGAAACACCATATATTTT

d_gene: -
v_gene: TRBV7-2
abundance: -
j_gene: TRBJ1-5
CDR3aa: CASSLAGGANQPQHF
CDR3nt: TGTGCCAGCAGCTTAGCAGGTGGGGCGAATCAGCCCCAGCATTTT

d_gene: TRBD1
v_gene: TRBV10-3
abundance: -
j_gene: TRBJ2-5
CDR3aa: CAISDPGQGAAETQYF
CDR3nt: TGTGCCATCAGTGACCCGGGACAGGGGGCTGCAGAGACCCAGTACTTC

d_gene: -
v_gene: TRBV7-3
abundance: -
j_gene: TRBJ2-2
CDR3aa: CASSSEGLGNTGELFF
CDR3nt: TGTGCCAGCAGCTCCGAGGGCCTTGGCAACACCGGGGAGCTGTTTTTT

d_gene: TRBD1
v_gene: TRBV5-1
abundance: -
j_gene: TRBJ1-4
CDR3aa: CASSSTTGVNEKLFF
CDR3nt: TGCGCCAGCAGCTCGACGACAGGGGTTAATGAAAAACTGTTTTTT

d_gene: -
v_gene: TRBV14
abundance: -
j_gene: TRBJ2-1
CDR3aa: CASSQASGRGGYNEQFF
CDR3nt: TGTGCCAGCAGCCAAGCCTCAGGGCGGGGCGGTTACAATGAGCAGTTCTTC

d_gene: TRBD1
v_gene: TRBV9
abundance: -
j_gene: TRBJ2-2
CDR3aa: CASSVPSQGVNTGELFF
CDR3nt: TGTGCCAGCAGCGTTCCTTCACAGGGGGTTAACACCGGGGAGCTGTTTTTT

d_gene: -
v_gene: TRBV30
abundance: once
j_gene: TRBJ2-1
CDR3aa: CALLRVYNEQFF
CDR3nt: TGTGCCTTACTCAGGGTCTACAATGAGCAGTTCTTC

d_gene: -
v_gene: TRBV10-3
abundance: -
j_gene: TRBJ1-2
CDR3aa: CAISETGNSGYTF
CDR3nt: TGTGCCATCAGTGAGACAGGGAACTCTGGCTACACCTTC

d_gene: TRBD2
v_gene: TRBV28
abundance: -
j_gene: TRBJ2-3
CDR3aa: CASSLSGRIDTQYF
CDR3nt: TGTGCCAGCAGTTTAAGCGGGAGAATAGATACGCAGTATTTT

d_gene: -
v_gene: TRBV19
abundance: once
j_gene: TRBJ2-3
CDR3aa: CASSTRTDTDTQYF
CDR3nt: TGTGCCAGTAGTACCCGGACAGATACAGATACGCAGTATTTT

d_gene: TRBD2
v_gene: TRBV7-2
abundance: -
j_gene: TRBJ2-1
CDR3aa: CASSPAGTSGAEQFF
CDR3nt: TGTGCCAGCAGCCCTGCCGGGACTAGCGGGGCTGAGCAGTTCTTC

d_gene: -
v_gene: TRBV20-1
abundance: -
j_gene: TRBJ1-1
CDR3aa: CSASGYEGQAFF
CDR3nt: TGCAGTGCAAGTGGGTACGAGGGCCAAGCTTTCTTT

d_gene: -
v_gene: TRBV5-4
abundance: -
j_gene: TRBJ2-7
CDR3aa: CASSVEYEQYF
CDR3nt: TGTGCCAGCAGCGTCGAGTACGAGCAGTACTTC

d_gene: -
v_gene: TRBV10-3
abundance: -
j_gene: TRBJ1-5
CDR3aa: CAISDPKDDRSILHF
CDR3nt: TGTGCCATCAGTGACCCCAAGGATGACCGGAGTATCTTGCATTTT

d_gene: -
v_gene: TRBV12-3/TRBV12-4
abundance: -
j_gene: TRBJ2-5
CDR3aa: CASRPRGETQYF
CDR3nt: TGTGCCAGCAGGCCGAGGGGGGAGACCCAGTACTTC

d_gene: -
v_gene: TRBV30
abundance: -
j_gene: TRBJ1-2
CDR3aa: CAWSWGSYGYTF
CDR3nt: TGTGCCTGGAGCTGGGGCAGCTATGGCTACACCTTC

d_gene: TRBD2
v_gene: TRBV18
abundance: -
j_gene: TRBJ2-1
CDR3aa: CASSPPTSGRAGEQFF
CDR3nt: TGTGCCAGCTCACCACCGACTAGCGGGAGGGCCGGTGAGCAGTTCTTC

d_gene: TRBD1
v_gene: TRBV20-1
abundance: -
j_gene: TRBJ1-6
CDR3aa: CSASETGKPNSPLHF
CDR3nt: TGCAGTGCTAGTGAGACAGGGAAACCAAATTCACCCCTCCACTTT

d_gene: TRBD1
v_gene: TRBV5-1
abundance: -
j_gene: TRBJ2-3
CDR3aa: CASSRDRSTDTQYF
CDR3nt: TGCGCCAGCAGCCGGGACAGGTCGACAGATACGCAGTATTTT

d_gene: -
v_gene: TRBV7-9
abundance: -
j_gene: TRBJ1-1
CDR3aa: CASSPERGSMNTEAFF
CDR3nt: TGTGCCAGCAGCCCGGAAAGGGGGTCGATGAACACTGAAGCTTTCTTT

d_gene: -
v_gene: TRBV11-3
abundance: -
j_gene: TRBJ2-1
CDR3aa: CASSGGNEQFF
CDR3nt: TGTGCCAGCAGCGGAGGTAATGAGCAGTTCTTC

d_gene: TRBD1
v_gene: TRBV3-1/TRBV3-2
abundance: -
j_gene: TRBJ1-2
CDR3aa: CASSQWTGGSKGYTF
CDR3nt: TGTGCCAGCAGCCAATGGACAGGGGGATCGAAAGGCTACACCTTC

d_gene: -
v_gene: TRBV6-1
abundance: few
j_gene: TRBJ1-2
CDR3aa: CASSEQEVDGYTF
CDR3nt: TGTGCCAGCAGTGAACAGGAGGTGGATGGCTACACCTTC